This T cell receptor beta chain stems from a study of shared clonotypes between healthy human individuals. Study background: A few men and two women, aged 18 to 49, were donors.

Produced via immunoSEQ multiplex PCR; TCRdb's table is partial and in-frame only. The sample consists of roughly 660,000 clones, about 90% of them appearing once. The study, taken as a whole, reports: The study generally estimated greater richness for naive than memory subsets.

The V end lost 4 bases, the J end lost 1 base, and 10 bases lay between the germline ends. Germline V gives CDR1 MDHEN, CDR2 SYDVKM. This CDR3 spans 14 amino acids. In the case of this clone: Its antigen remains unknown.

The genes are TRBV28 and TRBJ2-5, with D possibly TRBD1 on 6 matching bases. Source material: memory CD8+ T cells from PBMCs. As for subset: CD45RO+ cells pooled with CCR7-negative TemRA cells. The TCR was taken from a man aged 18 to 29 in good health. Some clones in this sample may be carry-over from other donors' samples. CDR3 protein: CASSYTGTQETQYF. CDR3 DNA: TGTGCCAGCAGTTACACAGGGACCCAAGAGACCCAGTACTTC.